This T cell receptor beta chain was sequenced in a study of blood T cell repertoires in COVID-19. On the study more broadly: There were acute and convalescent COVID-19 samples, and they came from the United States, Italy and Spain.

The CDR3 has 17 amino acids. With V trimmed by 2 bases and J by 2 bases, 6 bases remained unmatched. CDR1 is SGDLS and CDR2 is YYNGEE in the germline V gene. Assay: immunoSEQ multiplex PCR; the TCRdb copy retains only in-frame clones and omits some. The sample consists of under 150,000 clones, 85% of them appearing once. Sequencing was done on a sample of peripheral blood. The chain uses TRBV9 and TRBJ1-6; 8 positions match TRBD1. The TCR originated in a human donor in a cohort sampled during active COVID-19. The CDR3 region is CASSVSRGLAYNSPLHF. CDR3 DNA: TGTGCCAGCAGCGTTAGCAGGGGGCTCGCCTATAATTCACCCCTCCACTTT.